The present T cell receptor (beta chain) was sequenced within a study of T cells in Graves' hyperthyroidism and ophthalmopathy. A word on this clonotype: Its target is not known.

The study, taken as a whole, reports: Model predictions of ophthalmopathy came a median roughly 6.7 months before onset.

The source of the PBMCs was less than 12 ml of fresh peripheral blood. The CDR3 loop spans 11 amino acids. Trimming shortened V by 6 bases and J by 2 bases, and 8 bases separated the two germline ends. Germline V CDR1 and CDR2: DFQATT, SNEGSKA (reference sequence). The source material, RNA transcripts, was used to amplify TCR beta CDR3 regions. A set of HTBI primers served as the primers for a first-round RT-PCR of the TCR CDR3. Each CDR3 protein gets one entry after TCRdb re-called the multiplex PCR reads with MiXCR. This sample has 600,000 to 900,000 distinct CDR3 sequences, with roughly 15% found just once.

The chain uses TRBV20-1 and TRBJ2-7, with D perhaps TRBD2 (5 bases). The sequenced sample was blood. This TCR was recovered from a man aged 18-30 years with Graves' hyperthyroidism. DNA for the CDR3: TGCAGTGCGGACGGGACCTACGAGCAGTACTTC. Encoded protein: CSADGTYEQYF.